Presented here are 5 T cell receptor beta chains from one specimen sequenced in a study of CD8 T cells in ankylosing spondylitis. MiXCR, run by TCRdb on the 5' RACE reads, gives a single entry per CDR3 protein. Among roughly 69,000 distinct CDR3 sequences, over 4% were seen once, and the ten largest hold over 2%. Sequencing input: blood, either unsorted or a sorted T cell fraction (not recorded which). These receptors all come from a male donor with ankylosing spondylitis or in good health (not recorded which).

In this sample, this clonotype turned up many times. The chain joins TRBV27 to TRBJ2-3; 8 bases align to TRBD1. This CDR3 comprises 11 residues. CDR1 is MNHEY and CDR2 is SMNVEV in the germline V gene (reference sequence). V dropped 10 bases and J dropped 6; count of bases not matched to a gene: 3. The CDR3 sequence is CATYRGDTQYF. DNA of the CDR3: TGTGCCACCTACAGGGGGGATACGCAGTATTTT.

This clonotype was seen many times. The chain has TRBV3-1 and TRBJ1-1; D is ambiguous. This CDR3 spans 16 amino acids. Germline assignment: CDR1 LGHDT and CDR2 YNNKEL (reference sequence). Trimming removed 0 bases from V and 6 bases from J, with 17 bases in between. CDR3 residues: CASSQDSAAVEPEAFF. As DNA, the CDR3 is TGTGCCAGCAGCCAAGATTCCGCAGCTGTGGAGCCTGAAGCTTTCTTT.

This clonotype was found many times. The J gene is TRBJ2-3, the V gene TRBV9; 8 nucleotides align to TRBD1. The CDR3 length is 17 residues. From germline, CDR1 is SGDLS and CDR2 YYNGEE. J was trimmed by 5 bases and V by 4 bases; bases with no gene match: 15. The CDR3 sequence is CASSPTDRVGYLDTQYF. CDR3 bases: TGTGCCAGCAGCCCAACGGACAGGGTCGGCTATTTAGATACGCAGTATTTT.

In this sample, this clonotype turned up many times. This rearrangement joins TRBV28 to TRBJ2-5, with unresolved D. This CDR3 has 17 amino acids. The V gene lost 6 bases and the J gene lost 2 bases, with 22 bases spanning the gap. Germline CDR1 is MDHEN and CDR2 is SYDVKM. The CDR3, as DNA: TGTGCCAGCAGCCCTGGGTCGGGTAAGAGCCCTCAAGAGACCCAGTACTTC. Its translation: CASSPGSGKSPQETQYF.

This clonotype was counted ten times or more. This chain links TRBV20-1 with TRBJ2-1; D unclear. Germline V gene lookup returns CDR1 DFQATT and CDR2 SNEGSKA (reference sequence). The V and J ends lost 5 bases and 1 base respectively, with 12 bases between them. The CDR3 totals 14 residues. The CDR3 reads CSAPGPPSYNEQFF. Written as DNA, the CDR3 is TGCAGTGCTCCCGGCCCCCCGTCCTACAATGAGCAGTTCTTC.